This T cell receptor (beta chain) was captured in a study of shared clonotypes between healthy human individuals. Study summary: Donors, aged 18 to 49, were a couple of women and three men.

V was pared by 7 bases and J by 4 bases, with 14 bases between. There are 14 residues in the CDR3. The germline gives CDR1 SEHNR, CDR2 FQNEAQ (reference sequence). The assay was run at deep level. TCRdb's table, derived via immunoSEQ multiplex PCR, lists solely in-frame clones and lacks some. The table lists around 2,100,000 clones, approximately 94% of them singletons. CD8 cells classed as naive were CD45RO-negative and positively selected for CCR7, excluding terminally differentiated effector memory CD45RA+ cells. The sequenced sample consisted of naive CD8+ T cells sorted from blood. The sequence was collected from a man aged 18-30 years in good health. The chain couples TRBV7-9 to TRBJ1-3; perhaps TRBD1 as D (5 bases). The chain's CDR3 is CASNEVGQGNTIYF. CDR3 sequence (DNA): TGTGCCAGCAACGAGGTGGGGCAGGGAAACACCATATATTTT.